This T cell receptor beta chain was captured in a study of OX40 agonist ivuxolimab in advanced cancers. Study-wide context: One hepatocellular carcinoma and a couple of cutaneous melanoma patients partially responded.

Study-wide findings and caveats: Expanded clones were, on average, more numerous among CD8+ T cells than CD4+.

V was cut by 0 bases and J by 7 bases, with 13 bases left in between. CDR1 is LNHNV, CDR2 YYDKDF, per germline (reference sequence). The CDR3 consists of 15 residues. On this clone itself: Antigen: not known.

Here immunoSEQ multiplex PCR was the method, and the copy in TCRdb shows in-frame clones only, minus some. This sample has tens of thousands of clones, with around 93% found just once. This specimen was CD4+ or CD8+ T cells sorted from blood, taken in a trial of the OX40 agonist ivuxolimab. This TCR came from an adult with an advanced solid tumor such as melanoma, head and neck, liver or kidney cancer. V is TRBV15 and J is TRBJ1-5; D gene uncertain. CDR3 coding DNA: TGTGCCACCAGCAGAGATCCCCCGGGTCGGCAGCCCCAGCATTTT. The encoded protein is CATSRDPPGRQPQHF.